This note documents a single T cell receptor (beta chain) sequence. Its recognized antigen is unknown. No quality values exist for individual bases; no much larger clone is one base distant. The CDR3 runs 14 residues from the cysteine to the phenylalanine. Only CDR3 DNA remains: 42 bases, in frame from the first base. The junction shows trimming of 1 base on V and 6 bases on J, plus 12 bases between the germline ends. The germline V gene gives CDR1 as MDHEN and CDR2 as SYDVKM. The immunoSEQ Assay, a bias-controlled multiplex PCR, was used to amplify TCRbeta CDR3 regions from genomic DNA. As for the authors' bioinformatics: Within the assay, amplification of reference gene primers was used to estimate how many nucleated cells each sample contained. To quantify the absolute abundance of each unique TCRbeta CDR3 rearrangement, sequence reads were collapsed and filtered. For each sample, productive Simpson clonality was calculated by taking the square root of Simpson's diversity index across productive rearrangements. TCRdb obtained this table from immuneACCESS and retained in-frame rearrangements with V and J assigned. These tables miss some clones; where compared with another copy, unresolved V genes account for less than half of the shortfall, and the remainder is unexplained. That table furnishes V, J and clone size, whereas the DNA furnished D and trimming. The sample table contains some 190,000 clones; only one count was recorded for about 80% of them. The ten largest clonotypes hold around an eighth of the sample.

This entry is derived from a study of blood T cell repertoires in COVID-19 (TCRdb year 2020). In terms of the full investigation: Samples from collaborators originated in the United States, Italy and Spain and spanned both the acute and convalescent phases of COVID-19. Nearly every sample came with metadata listing a de-identified subject ID, COVID-19 status, age in years and sex. Subjects who had been exposed to COVID-19, were actively infected with it, or had recovered from it provided the deeply sampled blood TCRbeta repertoires that made up the dataset. Where HLA class I and class II types were available, the types were taken from metadata supplied by the sample provider, not from assay-based typing. The prospective study material was composed of cDNA or gDNA derived from T cells, B-cell-depleted T cells, or PBMCs. The samples were drawn from the first 160 participants of the ongoing ImmuneRACE study and from some 1,300 subjects provided by 6 global collaborators. A freely available public database, intended as a resource for researchers studying the immune response to SARS-CoV-2, is where the repertoires were released. On the study overall, not on this receptor specifically: The amount of clinical and demographic metadata varied by source and participant and was provided uncurated.

Participants in the prospective study were enrolled through a virtual design, were aged about 18 to 90 years, and lived in roughly 25 United States geographic areas. In the prospective study, participants were assigned to cohorts based on the clinical history participants reported in a screening survey and a study questionnaire. Exposed participants had been in contact, within 2 weeks of entering the study, with a person who had a PCR-confirmed or clinician-diagnosed case of COVID-19. In the prospective study, whole blood, serum and a nasopharyngeal or oropharyngeal swab were collected from each participant by mobile phlebotomists. Prospective study participants could optionally give additional blood draws and questionnaires over a roughly two-month period. Before DNA extraction, prospective study blood samples were shipped either frozen or at room temperature.

The source of this sequence is a man aged 55-75 years who had been exposed to COVID-19. The chain links TRBV28 with TRBJ1-2, and perhaps TRBD1 as D gene, on 5 matching bases. Sample: PBMCs or T cells enriched from blood (not recorded which). CDR3 loop: CASSLSGLRNGYTF. The bases read TGTGCCAGCAGTTTATCAGGGCTCAGGAATGGCTACACCTTC.